Shown below are 9 T cell receptor beta chains from a single sample sequenced in a study of T cells in women clearing cervical HPV infection. Measured with immunoSEQ multiplex PCR; TCRdb has only the in-frame clones, and not every one. The specimen's table records around 31,000 clones. The sequencing input was blood buffy coat. Source of these receptors: a woman between 18 and 69 years old with a cervical HPV16 infection that either progressed to CIN3+ or cleared (not recorded which).

Of note for this clone: The read gets to within 3 residues of the CDR3 end, and the germline J gene fills in the rest. Other nucleotide sequences in the sample specify the same CDR3. The rearrangement joins TRBV20-1 to TRBJ1-3, with 7 bases matching TRBD1. Looked up from germline, CDR1 is DFQATT and CDR2 is SNEGSKA (reference sequence). The V gene end was trimmed by 4 bases and the J gene end by 5 bases; junction bases not matched to a gene: 5. This CDR3 is built from 13 residues. Here the CDR3 reads CSAKDRLRNTIYF. Partial CDR3 DNA: TGCAGTGCTAAGGACAGGCTCAGAAACACC.

CDR3 DNA (partial): TGTGCCAGCGGGCTGGCCGGGGGGCCTTACGAG. Protein: CASGLAGGPYE. The whole CDR3 is CASGLAGGPYEQYF. The chain links TRBV5-4 to TRBJ2-7, with a weak D call TRBD2 (7 bases). The CDR3 end lies 3 residues beyond the end of the read and is filled in from the germline J gene. Germline V gives CDR1 SGHNT, CDR2 YYREEE (reference sequence). Trimming pared 7 bases from V and 4 bases from J, leaving 18 bases between. The CDR3 length is 14 residues. Filled out from reference TRBV5-4 and TRBJ2-7, the complete variable domain reads ETGVTQSPTHLIKTRGQQVTLRCSSQSGHNTVSWYQQALGQGPQFIFQYYREEENGRGNFPPRFSGLQFPNYSSELNVNALELDDSALYLCASGLAGGPYEQYFGPGTRLTVT.

A note on this clone: The sequence runs out 3 residues before the end of the CDR3; the remainder is reconstructed from the germline J gene. This chain joins TRBV5-4 and TRBJ2-5; possibly TRBD1 for D (5 bases). The CDR3 consists of 15 residues. V lost 1 base, J lost 4 bases, and 14 bases lay in between. The germline V gene encodes CDR1 SGHNT and CDR2 YYREEE (reference sequence). The CDR3 protein is CASSLSTGELETQYF. CDR3 DNA (partial): TGTGCCAGCAGCTTGTCAACAGGTGAGTTAGAGACC.

Worth noting for this clone: The missing CDR3 end, 3 residues past where the read stops, is filled in from the germline J gene. The genes are TRBV5-1 and TRBJ2-3; TRBD2 is a possible D gene (6 bases). The CDR3 contains 15 residues. The germline V and J ends were trimmed by 5 bases and 0 bases, with 13 bases remaining between them. Germline V gives CDR1 SGHRS, CDR2 YFSETQ. CDR3 in amino acids: CASRDASVSTDTQYF. The sequenced part of the CDR3 DNA is TGCGCCAGCAGGGATGCTAGCGTGAGCACAGATACG.

A remark on this clone: Read data end 3 residues before the CDR3 end; the end is taken from the germline J gene. V gene TRBV4-2 combines with J gene TRBJ2-5; 7 bases line up with TRBD2. Germline V CDR1 and CDR2: LGHNA, YNFKEQ. The ends lost 1 base at V and 5 bases at J; junction bases unmatched: 7. This CDR3 region has 15 residues. The part of the CDR3 DNA that was read is TGTGCCAGCAGCCAAGTCCTGGGGGGGGAGGAGACC. The encoded protein is CASSQVLGGEET. The entire CDR3 protein is CASSQVLGGEETQYF.

Details on this clone: The read ends 3 residues before the CDR3 terminus; that terminus is restored from the germline J gene. The chain combines TRBV6-1 with TRBJ1-5; 7 bases are a match to TRBD1. The CDR3 has 16 amino acids. With V trimmed by 2 bases and J by 1 base, 5 bases remained unmatched. Per the germline V gene, CDR1 is MNHNS and CDR2 is SASEGT. This chain's CDR3 is CASSEPQGGSNQPQHF. CDR3 DNA (partial): TGTGCCAGCAGTGAACCTCAGGGGGGCAGCAATCAGCCC.

Turning to this clone: The read halts 3 residues ahead of the CDR3 end, with the missing end drawn from the germline J gene. The gene calls are TRBV30 and TRBJ1-1; tentatively, D is TRBD1 (6 bases). The CDR3 loop spans 21 amino acids. Germline CDR1 and CDR2: GTSNPN and SVGIG (reference sequence). Trimming pared 0 bases from V and 0 bases from J, leaving 29 bases between. This CDR3 is CAWSVRGKGSAPTALNTEAFF. The part of the CDR3 DNA that was read is TGTGCCTGGAGTGTAAGGGGGAAGGGCTCGGCCCCCACGGCGTTGAACACTGAA.

Of note for this clone: Sequencing ends 3 residues short of the CDR3 end; the germline J gene provides the rest. The V call is TRBV19, the J call TRBJ2-4, with D perhaps TRBD1 (6 bases). This CDR3 has 13 amino acids. CDR1 and CDR2 from the germline V gene are LNHDA and SQIVND (reference sequence). CDR3 protein: CASSRDTKAGQYF. The CDR3 DNA, read in part, is TGTGCCAGTAGTCGGGACACAAAGGCCGGT.

Points on this clone: The read ends 3 residues shy of where the CDR3 ends; the end is completed using the germline J gene. The rearrangement joins TRBV5-4 to TRBJ2-5, with 7 bases lining up with TRBD2. The CDR3 loop spans 14 amino acids. Trimming removed 7 bases from V and 7 bases from J; junction bases left unmatched: 13. Germline values: CDR1 SGHNT, CDR2 YYREEE (reference sequence). CDR3 region: CASGGGGPTGTQYF. The CDR3 DNA, read in part, is TGTGCCAGCGGGGGGGGTGGCCCAACGGGGACC.